Below are 24 T cell receptor beta chains sequenced from a single sample in a study of CD8 T cells in Susac syndrome. An input of 0.5 to 1 ug of RNA was subjected to reverse transcription using random hexamers. TCRdb reanalysed the immunoSEQ multiplex PCR reads using MiXCR and keeps one entry per CDR3 protein. This sample yields about 130,000 distinct CDR3 sequences, of which about 90% are seen a single time; about 0.25% belongs to the top ten. Specimen: CD8+ T cells from PBMCs. These receptors were taken from a human donor with multiple sclerosis.

The V call is TRBV30, the J call TRBJ1-5; D is ambiguous. Per the germline V gene, CDR1 is GTSNPN and CDR2 is SVGIG (reference sequence). The CDR3 extends over 12 amino acids. V was pared by 0 bases and J by 3 bases, with 3 bases between. DNA of the CDR3: TGTGCCTGGAGTGTGTACAATCAGCCCCAGCATTTT. Translating gives CAWSVYNQPQHF. Filled out from reference TRBV30 and TRBJ1-5, the complete variable domain reads SQTIHQWPATLVQPVGSPLSLECTVEGTSNPNLYWYRQAAGRGLQLLFYSVGIGQISSEVPQNLSASRPQDRQFILSSKKLLLSDSGFYLCAWSVYNQPQHFGDGTRLSIL.

The rearrangement joins TRBV11-2 to TRBJ2-2; no clear D gene. Deletions cut 3 bases from V and 8 bases from J, with 10 bases between. CDR1 and CDR2 (germline): SGHAT, FQNNGV. The CDR3 is 13 residues long. For the CDR3, the DNA is TGTGCCAGCAGCTTGGGAATCGGAGGGGAGCTGTTTTTT. Translated, it gives CASSLGIGGELFF. The full variable domain, in which reference TRBV11-2 and TRBJ2-2 provide the parts outside the CDR3, is EAGVAQSPRYKIIEKRQSVAFWCNPISGHATLYWYQQILGQGPKLLIQFQNNGVVDDSQLPKDRFSAERLKGVDSTLKIQPAKLEDSAVYLCASSLGIGGELFFGEGSRLTVL.

This clonotype was recorded once. CDR3 in amino acids: CAWEGTGGDNEQFF. CDR3 in DNA: TGTGCCTGGGAGGGAACGGGAGGGGACAATGAGCAGTTCTTC. The chain links TRBV30 to TRBJ2-1, with TRBD2 matching 8 bases. Germline V gives CDR1 GTSNPN, CDR2 SVGIG (reference sequence). The CDR3 extends over 14 amino acids. J was trimmed by 5 bases and V by 5 bases; bases with no gene match: 8.

The rearrangement joins TRBV4-1 to TRBJ1-1; D is perhaps TRBD1 (6 bases). The V gene's germline CDR1 is MGHRA and CDR2 YSYEKL. The CDR3 has 14 residues. V lost 3 bases and J 4 bases, leaving 12 bases between the germline ends. The CDR3 DNA is TGCGCCAGCAGCCACAGGGGATCTGGCACTGAAGCTTTCTTT. Residues: CASSHRGSGTEAFF.

This clonotype was seen once. J is TRBJ2-1 and V is TRBV30; TRBD2 agrees at 10 bases. The CDR3 is 16 residues long. Germline loops: CDR1 GTSNPN, CDR2 SVGIG (reference sequence). Unmatched junction bases numbered 12, after V lost 0 bases and J lost 10 bases. Here the CDR3 reads CAWSVQRASGRREQFF. DNA for the CDR3: TGTGCCTGGAGTGTACAGCGGGCTAGCGGGAGACGCGAGCAGTTCTTC.

V gene TRBV29-1 combines with J gene TRBJ2-2; D gene unclear. CDR1 and CDR2 from the germline V gene are SQVTM and ANQGSEA. Trimming shortened V by 4 bases and J by 0 bases, and 6 bases separated the two germline ends. The length of the CDR3 is 13 residues. The chain's CDR3 is CSVVQSNTGELFF. In DNA, the CDR3 is TGCAGCGTTGTACAGTCGAACACCGGGGAGCTGTTTTTT.

The chain couples TRBV20-1 to TRBJ2-7; no firm D call. The V and J ends lost 2 bases and 2 bases respectively, with 10 bases between them. Per the germline V gene, CDR1 is DFQATT and CDR2 is SNEGSKA (reference sequence). This CDR3 is built from 13 residues. The CDR3 spells CSARYQSPYEQYF. The DNA of the CDR3 is TGCAGTGCTAGATACCAGTCACCCTACGAGCAGTACTTC.

The CDR3 DNA sequence: TGTGCCAGCAGCCTCCAGAGCGGGGGAGCAGATACGCAGTATTTT. Translation: CASSLQSGGADTQYF. The rearrangement uses TRBV14 and TRBJ2-3, with 8 bases matching TRBD2. Per the germline V gene, CDR1 is SGHDN and CDR2 is FVKESK. The CDR3 covers 15 residues. Trimming at V came to 4 bases and at J to 4 bases, leaving 7 bases not matched to a gene.

The chain employs TRBV15 and TRBJ2-7, with a tentative D call TRBD2 (5 bases). Trimming took 4 bases from V and 6 from J, leaving 19 bases between them. Germline loops: CDR1 LNHNV, CDR2 YYDKDF (reference sequence). This CDR3 region has 15 residues. The CDR3 here is CATSTLAVPGTEQYF. The CDR3 nucleotides read TGTGCCACCAGCACCCTAGCAGTGCCGGGTACCGAGCAGTACTTC. Using reference TRBV15 and TRBJ2-7 for the parts outside the CDR3, the full variable domain is DAMVIQNPRYQVTQFGKPVTLSCSQTLNHNVMYWYQQKSSQAPKLLFHYYDKDFNNEADTPDNFQSRRPNTSFCFLDIRSPGLGDTAMYLCATSTLAVPGTEQYFGPGTRLTVT.

This clonotype was found once. V usage is TRBV29-1 and J usage is TRBJ1-2; the D gene is possibly TRBD1 (5 bases). The germline V gene has CDR1 SQVTM and CDR2 ANQGSEA. The CDR3 contains 11 residues. V was trimmed by 4 bases and J by 4 bases, leaving 7 bases between them. CDR3 sequence: CSVVQGYGYTF. The CDR3 DNA is TGCAGCGTTGTGCAGGGCTATGGCTACACCTTC.

DNA for the CDR3: TGCAGTGCAACCCTAGCGGGAGTAACAGATACGCAGTATTTT. Translation: CSATLAGVTDTQYF. The chain couples TRBV20-1 to TRBJ2-3, with 10 bases lining up with TRBD2. Germline assignment: CDR1 DFQATT and CDR2 SNEGSKA (reference sequence). The CDR3 contains 14 residues. Trimming cost V 6 bases and J 3 bases; bases outside gene matches: 6.

This chain links TRBV5-1 with TRBJ1-1, with 7 nucleotides matching TRBD1. CDR1 and CDR2 (germline): SGHRS, YFSETQ. The CDR3 consists of 15 residues. V lost 4 bases and J lost 6; bases outside the gene matches: 12. In DNA form, the CDR3 reads TGCGCCAGCAGCCCTGAGAGGACAGGTAGGGCTGAAGCTTTCTTT. Translated: CASSPERTGRAEAFF. Full variable domain (remainder filled in from reference TRBV5-1 and TRBJ1-1): KAGVTQTPRYLIKTRGQQVTLSCSPISGHRSVSWYQQTPGQGLQFLFEYFSETQRNKGNFPGRFSGRQFSNSRSEMNVSTLELGDSALYLCASSPERTGRAEAFFGQGTRLTVV.

The rearrangement joins TRBV30 to TRBJ1-2; D gene unclear. V gave up 4 bases and J gave up 4 bases, with 10 bases separating them. The germline gives CDR1 GTSNPN, CDR2 SVGIG (reference sequence). This CDR3 contains 12 residues. In DNA form, the CDR3 reads TGTGCCTGGAATGGGCAGTCCTATGGCTACACCTTC. Encoded protein: CAWNGQSYGYTF. The full variable domain, completed using reference TRBV30 and TRBJ1-2, is SQTIHQWPATLVQPVGSPLSLECTVEGTSNPNLYWYRQAAGRGLQLLFYSVGIGQISSEVPQNLSASRPQDRQFILSSKKLLLSDSGFYLCAWNGQSYGYTFGSGTRLTVV.

The chain joins TRBV19 to TRBJ1-1, with D tentatively TRBD1 (5 bases). The CDR3 is 14 residues long. Germline CDR1 is LNHDA and CDR2 is SQIVND (reference sequence). The V end lost 3 bases, the J end lost 1 base, and 9 bases lay between the germline ends. Written as DNA, the CDR3 is TGTGCCAGTAGTATTTGGGACGGGAACACTGAAGCTTTCTTT. Its translation: CASSIWDGNTEAFF.

The chain carries TRBV5-4 and TRBJ1-1; no clear D. Germline CDR1 SGHNT, CDR2 YYREEE (reference sequence). This CDR3 is built from 13 residues. V lost 1 base and J lost 3, with 7 bases in between. The CDR3 sequence is CASSLWQDTEAFF. CDR3 DNA: TGTGCCAGCAGCTTGTGGCAGGACACTGAAGCTTTCTTT.

The chain employs TRBV6-2 or TRBV6-3 and TRBJ2-7; D not resolved. From germline, CDR1 is MNHEY and CDR2 SVGEGT. This CDR3 spans 12 amino acids. V lost 6 bases to trimming and J lost 6 bases, with 12 bases between them. The CDR3 is CASREPGGEQYF. In DNA form, the CDR3 reads TGTGCCAGCAGGGAGCCGGGTGGCGAGCAGTACTTC.

This sequence joins TRBV25-1 and TRBJ2-1, with D tentatively TRBD1 (6 bases). CDR3 length: 13 amino acids. In germline, CDR1 is MGHDK, CDR2 SYGVNS. Trimming shortened V by 6 bases and J by 9 bases, and 15 bases separated the two germline ends. This CDR3 is CASRWGRGGEQFF. The CDR3 DNA reads as TGTGCCAGCAGATGGGGGCGTGGGGGTGAGCAGTTCTTC.

V is TRBV27 and J is TRBJ2-7, with 16 bases identical to TRBD2. This CDR3 is built from 17 residues. Germline-derived CDR1 and CDR2 are MNHEY and SMNVEV (reference sequence). Unmatched junction bases numbered 6, after V lost 4 bases and J lost 3 bases. The CDR3 DNA reads as TGTGCCAGCAGTTCCGGGACTAGCGGGAGGGCCTTCTACGAGCAGTACTTC. It specifies CASSSGTSGRAFYEQYF.

The chain recombines TRBV6-5 with TRBJ1-1, with unresolved D. CDR3 size: 14 residues. V gave up 0 bases and J gave up 6 bases, with 11 bases separating them. Germline values: CDR1 MNHEY, CDR2 SVGAGI. CDR3 residues: CASSYSPEASEAFF. The CDR3 DNA sequence: TGTGCCAGCAGTTACTCACCGGAGGCTTCTGAAGCTTTCTTT.

The J gene is TRBJ1-2, the V gene TRBV6-1; TRBD1 matches at 9 bases. The V and J ends lost 5 bases and 4 bases, in that order; junction bases with no gene match: 5. Germline CDR1 and CDR2: MNHNS and SASEGT. The CDR3 runs 14 residues. CDR3 DNA sequence: TGTGCCAGCAGTCCCCGGACAGGGGCCTATGGCTACACCTTC. This gives the protein CASSPRTGAYGYTF.

A single count supports this clonotype. The chain uses TRBV7-9 and TRBJ2-1; TRBD2 is a possible D gene (5 bases). Trimming stripped 2 bases from V and 8 bases from J, with 16 bases between. Germline lookup yields CDR1 SEHNR and CDR2 FQNEAQ (reference sequence). This CDR3 region has 15 residues. The CDR3 coding sequence is TGTGCCAGCAGCTTATTACAAACAGCGGCCCATGAGCAGTTCTTC. Its translation is CASSLLQTAAHEQFF. Together with reference TRBV7-9 and TRBJ2-1, the CDR3 gives the full variable domain: DTGVSQNPRHKITKRGQNVTFRCDPISEHNRLYWYRQTLGQGPEFLTYFQNEAQLEKSRLLSDRFSAERPKGSFSTLEIQRTEQGDSAMYLCASSLLQTAAHEQFFGPGTRLTVL.

This chain joins TRBV19 and TRBJ1-1, with 7 positions matching TRBD1. The germline V gene encodes CDR1 LNHDA and CDR2 SQIVND (reference sequence). V shed 5 bases and J 1 base; nucleotides not matched to a gene: 4. CDR3 length: 14 amino acids. For the CDR3, the DNA is TGTGCCAGTAGTCCCCGGGACAGGAACACTGAAGCTTTCTTT. Amino acids: CASSPRDRNTEAFF.

V and J are TRBV19 and TRBJ1-5, with D unresolved. The V end lost 10 bases, the J end lost 9 bases, and 10 bases lay between the germline ends. The CDR3 runs to 10 residues. The germline V gene encodes CDR1 LNHDA and CDR2 SQIVND (reference sequence). The CDR3 sequence: CAIGEGPQHF. CDR3 coding DNA: TGTGCCATCGGGGAGGGGCCCCAGCATTTT.

This clonotype appeared a few times. This sequence joins TRBV19 and TRBJ1-1; no firm D call. The CDR3 spans 13 residues. V lost 3 bases and J 2 bases, leaving 7 bases between the germline ends. Germline assignment: CDR1 LNHDA and CDR2 SQIVND (reference sequence). In DNA, the CDR3 is TGTGCCAGTAGTATTGGTGGAAACACTGAAGCTTTCTTT. Translation: CASSIGGNTEAFF.